A selection of T cell receptor beta chains follows, all from one sample in a study of cytomegalovirus exposure and HLA in healthy donors. Sequenced by immunoSEQ multiplex PCR; TCRdb stores in-frame clones only, minus some. The repertoire has some 160,000 clones, almost 75% of them found once; the top ten carry approximately 5.1%. Sequencing was performed on PBMCs. The receptor source for this set is a woman aged 18-35 years in good health and CMV-seropositive. CDR3s include the opening cysteine and the closing phenylalanine or tryptophan. A D gene is named only where the DNA matches it firmly. Not every row has a clone size; where given, it reads once, few, many or a size class.

CDR3 protein: CASSPGTSSIMWYF
CDR3 DNA: TGTGCCAGTTCGCCCGGGACTTCTTCGATTATGTGGTACTTC
clone size: -
D gene: -
V gene: TRBV6-1
J gene: TRBJ2-5

CDR3 protein: CASSLRDGSYNEQFF
CDR3 DNA: TGTGCCAGCAGCCTGCGGGACGGATCCTACAATGAGCAGTTCTTC
clone size: -
D gene: -
V gene: TRBV7-9
J gene: TRBJ2-1

CDR3 protein: CASSLGSEFTEAFF
CDR3 DNA: TGCGCCAGCAGCTTGGGCAGCGAATTTACTGAAGCTTTCTTT
clone size: -
D gene: -
V gene: TRBV5-1
J gene: TRBJ1-1

CDR3 protein: CASVTGTGGKGYTF
CDR3 DNA: TGTGCCAGCGTTACCGGGACAGGGGGCAAGGGCTACACCTTC
clone size: -
D gene: TRBD1
V gene: TRBV19
J gene: TRBJ1-2

CDR3 protein: CAIRGTSGITGELFF
CDR3 DNA: TGTGCCATCAGGGGGACTAGCGGGATCACCGGGGAGCTGTTTTTT
clone size: once
D gene: TRBD2
V gene: TRBV10-3
J gene: TRBJ2-2

CDR3 protein: CASSPGQGTYEQYF
CDR3 DNA: TGTGCCAGCAGCCCCGGACAGGGTACATACGAGCAGTACTTC
clone size: once
D gene: TRBD1
V gene: TRBV7-2
J gene: TRBJ2-7

CDR3 protein: CASTPSRQGEAFF
CDR3 DNA: TGTGCCAGCACCCCATCTCGTCAGGGTGAAGCTTTCTTT
clone size: -
D gene: -
V gene: TRBV27
J gene: TRBJ1-1

CDR3 protein: CASSISFGYGYTF
CDR3 DNA: TGTGCCAGTAGTATTTCCTTCGGCTATGGCTACACCTTC
clone size: -
D gene: -
V gene: TRBV19
J gene: TRBJ1-2

CDR3 protein: CASSARLAGTETQYF
CDR3 DNA: TGTGCCAGCAGTGCGCGACTAGCGGGGACGGAGACCCAGTACTTC
clone size: -
D gene: TRBD2
V gene: TRBV27
J gene: TRBJ2-5

CDR3 protein: CASSLGQGPTEAFF
CDR3 DNA: TGTGCCAGCAGCTTAGGACAGGGCCCTACAGAAGCTTTCTTT
clone size: -
D gene: TRBD1
V gene: TRBV9
J gene: TRBJ1-1

CDR3 protein: CASSQDSYEQYF
CDR3 DNA: TGTGCCAGCAGCCAGGACAGCTACGAGCAGTACTTC
clone size: -
D gene: -
V gene: TRBV11-2
J gene: TRBJ2-7

CDR3 protein: CAWSVRDQPQHF
CDR3 DNA: TGTGCCTGGAGTGTCAGGGATCAGCCCCAGCATTTT
clone size: -
D gene: -
V gene: TRBV30
J gene: TRBJ1-5

CDR3 protein: CASSLDGGRKETQYF
CDR3 DNA: TGTGCCAGCAGCTTGGACGGGGGGCGGAAAGAGACCCAGTACTTC
clone size: -
D gene: -
V gene: TRBV5-4
J gene: TRBJ2-5

CDR3 protein: CASRDREGGYYNEQFF
CDR3 DNA: TGTGCCAGCCGGGACAGGGAAGGGGGGTACTACAATGAGCAGTTCTTC
clone size: -
D gene: TRBD1
V gene: TRBV25-1
J gene: TRBJ2-1

CDR3 protein: CASSLGGVSGYTF
CDR3 DNA: TGTGCCAGCAGCCTGGGGGGGGTGAGTGGCTACACCTTC
clone size: few
D gene: -
V gene: TRBV27
J gene: TRBJ1-2

CDR3 protein: CAIFPGDRGPYEQYF
CDR3 DNA: TGTGCCATATTCCCCGGGGACAGGGGTCCCTACGAGCAGTACTTC
clone size: -
D gene: TRBD1
V gene: TRBV19
J gene: TRBJ2-7

CDR3 protein: CASSLSAGPYEQYF
CDR3 DNA: TGTGCCAGCAGTTTAAGTGCGGGTCCCTACGAGCAGTACTTC
clone size: -
D gene: -
V gene: TRBV27
J gene: TRBJ2-7

CDR3 protein: CASSYTGTGPVEAFF
CDR3 DNA: TGTGCCAGCAGTTACACAGGGACAGGCCCCGTAGAAGCTTTCTTT
clone size: -
D gene: TRBD1
V gene: TRBV6-5
J gene: TRBJ1-1

CDR3 protein: CASSQEGSSYEQYF
CDR3 DNA: TGTGCCAGCAGCCAAGAAGGGAGCTCCTACGAGCAGTACTTC
clone size: few
D gene: -
V gene: TRBV14
J gene: TRBJ2-7

CDR3 protein: CASSRPGMDNEQFF
CDR3 DNA: TGTGCCAGCAGCCGACCCGGGATGGACAATGAGCAGTTCTTC
clone size: -
D gene: -
V gene: TRBV4-2
J gene: TRBJ2-1

CDR3 protein: CASSLDGGASGANVLTF
CDR3 DNA: TGTGCCAGCAGCTTGGACGGGGGGGCCTCTGGGGCCAACGTCCTGACTTTC
clone size: -
D gene: TRBD2
V gene: TRBV5-4
J gene: TRBJ2-6

CDR3 protein: CASSARARRVNYGYTF
CDR3 DNA: TGTGCCAGCAGTGCGCGCGCCCGCCGAGTTAACTATGGCTACACCTTC
clone size: -
D gene: -
V gene: TRBV2
J gene: TRBJ1-2

CDR3 protein: CASSPRTTSYNEQFF
CDR3 DNA: TGTGCCAGCAGCCCCAGGACAACCTCCTACAATGAGCAGTTCTTC
clone size: -
D gene: -
V gene: TRBV11-2
J gene: TRBJ2-1

CDR3 protein: CASSIGTALGETQYF
CDR3 DNA: TGTGCCAGTAGTATTGGGACAGCTCTTGGCGAGACCCAGTACTTC
clone size: -
D gene: TRBD1
V gene: TRBV19
J gene: TRBJ2-5

CDR3 protein: CASSTDPWASGNTIYF
CDR3 DNA: TGTGCCAGCAGCACAGACCCCTGGGCCTCTGGAAACACCATATATTTT
clone size: -
D gene: -
V gene: TRBV7-2
J gene: TRBJ1-3

CDR3 protein: CASTSDTTANTEAFF
CDR3 DNA: TGTGCCAGTACCTCCGACACGACAGCCAACACTGAAGCTTTCTTT
clone size: -
D gene: -
V gene: TRBV28
J gene: TRBJ1-1

CDR3 protein: CASSLSRQGTDTQYF
CDR3 DNA: TGTGCCAGCAGTTTAAGTCGGCAGGGGACAGATACGCAGTATTTT
clone size: few
D gene: -
V gene: TRBV27
J gene: TRBJ2-3

CDR3 protein: CASSEGAASYEQYF
CDR3 DNA: TGCGCCAGCAGCGAGGGGGCAGCCTCCTACGAGCAGTACTTC
clone size: -
D gene: TRBD1
V gene: TRBV23-1
J gene: TRBJ2-7

CDR3 protein: CASSLDPAGQETQYF
CDR3 DNA: TGTGCCAGCAGCTTAGACCCGGCAGGGCAAGAGACCCAGTACTTC
clone size: -
D gene: -
V gene: TRBV11-2
J gene: TRBJ2-5

CDR3 protein: CASSQAVFGGFEQYF
CDR3 DNA: TGCGCCAGCAGCCAAGCAGTCTTCGGAGGGTTCGAGCAGTACTTC
clone size: -
D gene: -
V gene: TRBV4-3
J gene: TRBJ2-7

CDR3 protein: CASSQDSGPTKGTYNEQFF
CDR3 DNA: TGCGCCAGCAGCCAAGATTCGGGCCCAACGAAGGGGACTTACAATGAGCAGTTCTTC
clone size: -
D gene: -
V gene: TRBV4-1
J gene: TRBJ2-1

CDR3 protein: CASSIAMHEGSYNSPLHF
CDR3 DNA: TGTGCCAGTAGTATTGCCATGCACGAGGGCTCCTATAATTCACCCCTCCACTTT
clone size: few
D gene: -
V gene: TRBV19
J gene: TRBJ1-6

CDR3 protein: CASSPAGLAGPTDTQYF
CDR3 DNA: TGTGCCAGCTCACCCGCGGGACTAGCGGGGCCCACAGATACGCAGTATTTT
clone size: few
D gene: TRBD2
V gene: TRBV18
J gene: TRBJ2-3

CDR3 protein: CASSDGTGPNEKLFF
CDR3 DNA: TGTGCCAGCAGCGATGGGACAGGGCCTAATGAAAAACTGTTTTTT
clone size: few
D gene: TRBD1
V gene: TRBV5-6
J gene: TRBJ1-4

CDR3 protein: CASSVEQRGEAFF
CDR3 DNA: TGTGCCAGCAGCGTAGAACAACGGGGTGAAGCTTTCTTT
clone size: few
D gene: -
V gene: TRBV9
J gene: TRBJ1-1

CDR3 protein: CASSPDRDYGYTF
CDR3 DNA: TGTGCCAGCAGCCCCGACAGGGATTATGGCTACACCTTC
clone size: few
D gene: TRBD1
V gene: TRBV7-2
J gene: TRBJ1-2

CDR3 protein: CASSPLAVSYEQYF
CDR3 DNA: TGCGCCAGCAGCCCCCTGGCAGTCTCCTACGAGCAGTACTTC
clone size: -
D gene: -
V gene: TRBV5-1
J gene: TRBJ2-7

CDR3 protein: CASSSRDRNTGELFF
CDR3 DNA: TGTGCCAGCAGCTCCCGGGACAGGAACACCGGGGAGCTGTTTTTT
clone size: -
D gene: TRBD1
V gene: TRBV11-3
J gene: TRBJ2-2

CDR3 protein: CASSQVRTGVNSPLHF
CDR3 DNA: TGCGCCAGCAGCCAAGTTCGAACAGGGGTAAATTCACCCCTCCACTTT
clone size: once
D gene: TRBD1
V gene: TRBV4-3
J gene: TRBJ1-6

CDR3 protein: CASSQERYTEAFF
CDR3 DNA: TGTGCCAGCTCACAAGAGAGGTACACTGAAGCTTTCTTT
clone size: -
D gene: -
V gene: TRBV18
J gene: TRBJ1-1

CDR3 protein: CASSFDRANYGYTF
CDR3 DNA: TGTGCCAGCAGCTTCGACAGGGCAAACTATGGCTACACCTTC
clone size: -
D gene: TRBD1
V gene: TRBV6-1
J gene: TRBJ1-2

CDR3 protein: CASSESFLYEQYF
CDR3 DNA: TGCGCCAGCAGTGAGTCCTTCCTCTACGAGCAGTACTTC
clone size: -
D gene: -
V gene: TRBV10-2
J gene: TRBJ2-7

CDR3 protein: CASSAGVPGELFF
CDR3 DNA: TGTGCCAGCAGCGCAGGGGTCCCCGGGGAGCTGTTTTTT
clone size: -
D gene: -
V gene: TRBV9
J gene: TRBJ2-2

CDR3 protein: CSAVTGAEAFF
CDR3 DNA: TGCAGCGCCGTGACAGGGGCTGAAGCTTTCTTT
clone size: -
D gene: TRBD1
V gene: TRBV29-1
J gene: TRBJ1-1

CDR3 protein: CASSLAGGAGETQYF
CDR3 DNA: TGCGCCAGCAGCTTGGCTGGGGGGGCCGGCGAGACCCAGTACTTC
clone size: -
D gene: -
V gene: TRBV5-1
J gene: TRBJ2-5

CDR3 protein: CASRRELVPTDTQYF
CDR3 DNA: TGTGCCAGCAGGAGAGAACTAGTCCCCACAGATACGCAGTATTTT
clone size: few
D gene: -
V gene: TRBV2
J gene: TRBJ2-3

CDR3 protein: CASSPRQGANTGELFF
CDR3 DNA: TGTGCCAGCAGCCCTAGACAGGGGGCGAACACCGGGGAGCTGTTTTTT
clone size: -
D gene: TRBD1
V gene: TRBV7-9
J gene: TRBJ2-2

CDR3 protein: CASSLGLNYEQYF
CDR3 DNA: TGTGCCAGCAGCTTGGGACTAAACTACGAGCAGTACTTC
clone size: -
D gene: TRBD2
V gene: TRBV7-9
J gene: TRBJ2-7

CDR3 protein: CASSQKGRTGILLSTDTQYF
CDR3 DNA: TGCGCCAGCAGCCAAAAAGGCAGGACAGGAATCTTACTAAGCACAGATACGCAGTATTTT
clone size: -
D gene: TRBD1
V gene: TRBV4-1
J gene: TRBJ2-3